A single sample is the source of the 7 T cell receptor beta chains below, sequenced in a study of tumor and adjacent non-tumor tissue in lung cancer. A modified ARM-PCR protocol with three rounds of nested PCR amplified TCRbeta. Via MiXCR, TCRdb re-called the multiplex PCR reads, giving one row per CDR3 protein. The data show 70,000 to 90,000 distinct CDR3 sequences, with 55% to 70% seen just once and roughly 25% held by the top ten. This sample's RNA came from whole unsorted tissue. More than 3 cm separated this lung sample from the edge of the tumor. Sequenced material: distant non-tumor lung tissue. These receptors were taken from a woman aged 50 to 60 with non-small cell lung cancer.

This chain joins TRBV20-1 and TRBJ1-1, with D perhaps TRBD1 (6 bases). The germline CDR1 and CDR2 sequences are DFQATT and SNEGSKA (reference sequence). Trimming shortened V by 5 bases and J by 1 base, and 11 bases separated the two germline ends. The CDR3 is made up of 13 amino acids. The CDR3 here is CSAYRDTNTEAFF. The CDR3 DNA follows: TGCAGTGCTTACAGGGATACGAACACTGAAGCTTTCTTT.

Comments on this clonotype: The final CDR3 position lacks the conserved phenylalanine or tryptophan, pointing to a likely read error. The chain combines TRBV29-1 with TRBJ2-2, with 9 bases fitting TRBD2. The CDR3 is 17 amino acids. Germline CDR1 is SQVTM and CDR2 is ANQGSEA. The CDR3 coding sequence is TGTAGCGTTGTTCAGGGGACTAGCCGAATCAACACCGGGGAGCTGTTTTTA. The encoded protein is CSVVQGTSRINTGELFL.

As regards this clonotype: The junction shows a germline mismatch at one end, possibly a read error. The chain links TRBV28 to TRBJ1-1, with 7 bases aligning to TRBD1. Germline CDR1 MDHEN, CDR2 SYDVKM. This CDR3 comprises 13 residues. In nucleotides, the CDR3 is TGTACCAGCAGGCCGGGACAGATTTTAGCAGTTTTCTTT. Its translation is CTSRPGQILAVFF.

This chain joins TRBV7-2 and TRBJ2-5; 8 bases are a match to TRBD2. Germline V CDR1 and CDR2: SGHTA, FQGNSA. The CDR3 runs 18 residues. V lost 2 bases and J lost 5; bases outside the gene matches: 16. CDR3 in amino acids: CASSLRWRVSGTQETQYF. CDR3 bases: TGTGCCAGCAGCTTAAGGTGGCGCGTTAGCGGGACTCAGGAGACCCAGTACTTC.

In regard to this clonotype: This may stem from a read error, because a much larger clone lies one nucleotide away. The chain joins TRBV4-1 to TRBJ2-1, with D possibly matching TRBD2 (5 bases). CDR3 size: 15 residues. The germline gives CDR1 MGHRA, CDR2 YSYEKL. The CDR3 nucleotides are TGCGCCAGCAGCCGAGATGGTAGCGCCTACGATGAGCAGTTCTTC. Translation: CASSRDGSAYDEQFF.

This clonotype was picked up many times. This chain uses TRBV6-5 with TRBJ2-1; TRBD2 aligns across 11 bases. CDR1 is MNHEY, CDR2 SVGAGI, per germline. This CDR3 is built from 16 residues. The trim removed 7 bases at V and 3 bases at J, leaving 8 bases unmatched. Here the CDR3 DNA reads TGTGCCAGCAAAGGACTAGCGGGCGCAGACTACAATGAGCAGTTCTTC. This sequence encodes CASKGLAGADYNEQFF.

Comments on this clonotype: Sequence at one end of the junction differs from germline and may be a read error. This chain uses TRBV5-4 with TRBJ2-1; 11 bases are a match to TRBD2. Germline lookup yields CDR1 SGHNT and CDR2 YYREEE (reference sequence). The CDR3 consists of 15 residues. CDR3 protein: CASRPGLADYNERFF. The CDR3 DNA follows: TGTGCTAGCAGGCCGGGACTAGCGGATTACAATGAGCGATTCTTC.